This entry lists 9 T cell receptor beta chains sequenced from one sample in a study of shared clonotypes between healthy human individuals. The repertoire was sequenced with immunoSEQ multiplex PCR; TCRdb's copy has only in-frame clones and lacks some. The table lists about 2 million clones, 85% to 95% of them singletons. The source material was naive CD4+ T cells sorted from blood. Stated subset: CD45RA+ positively selected. Receptors were obtained from a man aged 18 to 30 in good health.

With regard to this clone: Within the sample, other DNA sequences also encode this same CDR3. The rearrangement joins TRBV30 to TRBJ2-7; 9 positions match TRBD2. The CDR3 is 12 amino acids. From germline, CDR1 is GTSNPN and CDR2 SVGIG (reference sequence). The trim removed 1 base at V and 7 bases at J, leaving 2 bases unmatched. Here the CDR3 DNA reads TGTGCCTGGAGTGGTAGCGGGAGTGAGCAGTACTTC. It is translated as CAWSGSGSEQYF.

This clone was seen just once. The chain uses TRBV9 and TRBJ1-5, with D possibly being TRBD1 (5 bases). The germline V gene has CDR1 SGDLS and CDR2 YYNGEE. Between the trimmed V and J ends, which lost 3 bases and 7 bases, there was a span of 17 bases. The CDR3 runs to 15 residues. CDR3 in DNA: TGTGCCAGCAGCGCAAGGGCCGAAGGGGACCAGCCCCAGCATTTT. Amino acid sequence: CASSARAEGDQPQHF.

The chain uses TRBV5-6 and TRBJ2-5, with TRBD1 matching over 9 bases. Per the germline V gene, CDR1 is SGHDT and CDR2 is YYEEEE. CDR3 size: 16 residues. With 0 bases clipped from V and 4 bases from J, the junction kept 7 bases outside the gene matches. Written as DNA, the CDR3 is TGTGCCAGCAGCTTGGGGGCCGGGACAGGGACAGAGACCCAGTACTTC. The encoded protein is CASSLGAGTGTETQYF.

This clone has a single count. The chain uses TRBV11-2 and TRBJ2-5; 10 bases agree with TRBD2. Per germline, CDR1 SGHAT and CDR2 FQNNGV. V lost 5 bases, J lost 4 bases, and 7 bases stayed unmatched. The CDR3 has 15 residues. CDR3 sequence reads: CASSGLPSGRETQYF. The CDR3 DNA reads TGTGCCAGCAGCGGCCTTCCTAGCGGGAGAGAGACCCAGTACTTC.

The V call is TRBV10-1, the J call TRBJ2-7; TRBD1 might be the D (6 bases). V was cut by 4 bases and J by 4 bases, with 17 bases left in between. CDR3 length: 15 amino acids. CDR1 and CDR2 from the germline V gene are WNHNN and SYGVQD (reference sequence). The CDR3 DNA is TGCGCCAGCAGTGCCTACAGGGTAGGGGAATACGAGCAGTACTTC. It codes for CASSAYRVGEYEQYF.

A word on this clone: Other DNA variants within this sample encode the same CDR3. The chain carries TRBV11-2 and TRBJ1-2; the D is unclear. V was cut by 1 base and J by 4 bases, with 7 bases left in between. This CDR3 comprises 13 residues. CDR1 and CDR2 (germline): SGHAT, FQNNGV. The CDR3 nucleotides read TGTGCCAGCAGCTTAGGAACAGCCTATGGCTACACCTTC. Translation gives CASSLGTAYGYTF.

The chain couples TRBV11-2 to TRBJ1-4; TRBD1 might be the D (5 bases). This CDR3 has 17 amino acids. From germline, CDR1 is SGHAT and CDR2 FQNNGV. V shed 1 base and J shed 4 bases, with 16 bases lying between them. The CDR3 nucleotides read TGTGCCAGCAGCTTAGGTCGCGGCGGGACCGGTAATGAAAAACTGTTTTTT. Protein: CASSLGRGGTGNEKLFF.

The chain recombines TRBV5-6 with TRBJ2-1, with TRBD1 as a possible D gene (5 bases). Trimming took off 0 bases at V and 7 bases at J, with 8 bases between the two ends. Per germline, CDR1 SGHDT and CDR2 YYEEEE. This CDR3 comprises 13 residues. The CDR3 loop reads CASSLDRRNEQFF. CDR3 in DNA: TGTGCCAGCAGCTTGGACAGGCGGAATGAGCAGTTCTTC.

The chain has TRBV7-3 and TRBJ2-6, with 9 nucleotides matching TRBD2. CDR1 is SGHTA, CDR2 FQGTGA, per germline. After removal of 8 bases from V and 0 bases from J, the junction contained 2 bases not matched to a gene. This CDR3 is built from 15 residues. CDR3: CASSTSGSGANVLTF. The CDR3 DNA is TGTGCCAGCTCGACTAGCGGCTCTGGGGCCAACGTCCTGACTTTC.